This TCR beta chain was observed in a study of cytomegalovirus exposure and HLA in healthy donors. Study-wide findings and caveats: 164 TCR beta chains were listed as cytomegalovirus-associated. According to a later analysis, donors in an Asian-associated ancestry cluster reportedly had fewer N-insertions than the roughly 640-donor mean.

Of note for this clone: Its antigen is not identified.

The CDR3 sequence is 15 residues long. Between the trimmed V and J ends, which lost 6 bases and 1 base, there was a span of 15 bases. Germline CDR1 is MNHEY and CDR2 is SVGAGI. Amplification used 60 Vbeta primers and 13 Jbeta primers. The method was immunoSEQ multiplex PCR; TCRdb's version includes in-frame clones alone and lacks a portion of them. The sample table includes 200,000 to 250,000 clones. This chain connects TRBV6-5 to TRBJ1-2, with TRBD1 as a possible D gene (6 bases). The sample taken for sequencing was PBMCs. The clonotype was recovered from a woman aged 25 to 45 in good health and CMV-seropositive. The CDR3 here is CASRARTAYNYGYTF. The CDR3 DNA follows: TGTGCCAGCAGGGCGAGGACAGCTTATAACTATGGCTACACCTTC.